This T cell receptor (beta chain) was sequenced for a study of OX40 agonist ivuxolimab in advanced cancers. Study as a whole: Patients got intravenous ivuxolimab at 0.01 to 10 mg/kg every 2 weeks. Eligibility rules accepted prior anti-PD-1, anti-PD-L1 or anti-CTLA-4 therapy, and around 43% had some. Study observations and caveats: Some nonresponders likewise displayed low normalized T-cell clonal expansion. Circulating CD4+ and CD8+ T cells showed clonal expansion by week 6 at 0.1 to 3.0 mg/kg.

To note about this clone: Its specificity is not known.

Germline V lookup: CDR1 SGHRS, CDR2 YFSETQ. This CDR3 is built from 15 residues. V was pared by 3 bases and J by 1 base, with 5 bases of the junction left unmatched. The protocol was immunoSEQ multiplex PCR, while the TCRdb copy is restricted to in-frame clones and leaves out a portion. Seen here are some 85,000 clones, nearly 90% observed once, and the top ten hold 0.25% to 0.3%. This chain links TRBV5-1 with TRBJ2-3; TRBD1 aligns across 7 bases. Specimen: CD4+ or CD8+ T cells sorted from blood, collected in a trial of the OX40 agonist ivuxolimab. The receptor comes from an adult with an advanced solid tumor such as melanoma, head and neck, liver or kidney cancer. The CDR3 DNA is TGCGCCAGCAGCTGGCAAGGGGGCGGCACAGATACGCAGTATTTT. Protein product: CASSWQGGGTDTQYF.